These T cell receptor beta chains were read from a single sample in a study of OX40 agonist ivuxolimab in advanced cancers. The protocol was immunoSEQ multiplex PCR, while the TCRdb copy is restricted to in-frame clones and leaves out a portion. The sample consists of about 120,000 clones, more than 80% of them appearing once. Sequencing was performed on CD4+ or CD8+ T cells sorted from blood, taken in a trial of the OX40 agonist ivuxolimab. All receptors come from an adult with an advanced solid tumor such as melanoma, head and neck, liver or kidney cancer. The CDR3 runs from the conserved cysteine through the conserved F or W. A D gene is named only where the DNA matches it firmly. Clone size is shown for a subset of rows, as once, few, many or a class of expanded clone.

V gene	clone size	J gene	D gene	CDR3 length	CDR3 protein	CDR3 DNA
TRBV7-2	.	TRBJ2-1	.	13	CASSLYEGMEQFF	TGTGCCAGCAGCTTATATGAGGGGATGGAGCAGTTCTTC
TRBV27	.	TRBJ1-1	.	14	CASSTRGGNTEAFF	TGTGCCAGCAGTACCAGGGGCGGGAACACTGAAGCTTTCTTT
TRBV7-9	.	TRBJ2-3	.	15	CASSLSQVATDTQYF	TGTGCCAGCAGCTTATCCCAGGTCGCCACAGATACGCAGTATTTT
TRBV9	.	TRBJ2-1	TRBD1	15	CASNSGQGAGNEQFF	TGTGCCAGCAACAGCGGGCAGGGGGCAGGGAATGAGCAGTTCTTC
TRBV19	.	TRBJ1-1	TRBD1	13	CASSSGTGLGAFF	TGTGCCAGTAGTTCCGGGACAGGACTCGGAGCTTTCTTT
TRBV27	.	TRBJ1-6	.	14	CASSLWLGDSPLHF	TGTGCCAGCAGTTTATGGTTGGGGGATTCACCCCTCCACTTT
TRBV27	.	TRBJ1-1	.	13	CASSLKGRTEAFF	TGTGCCAGCAGTTTAAAGGGGCGAACTGAGGCTTTCTTT
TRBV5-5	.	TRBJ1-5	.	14	CASSLVIKDQPQHF	TGTGCCAGCAGCTTGGTGATTAAGGATCAGCCCCAGCATTTT
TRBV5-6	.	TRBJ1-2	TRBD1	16	CASSLSPTQGAEGYTF	TGTGCCAGCAGCTTGAGCCCAACCCAGGGGGCGGAGGGCTACACCTTC
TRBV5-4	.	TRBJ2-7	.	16	CASSNTGTTIFSEQYF	TGTGCCAGCAGCAATACCGGGACAACCATCTTTTCCGAGCAGTACTTC
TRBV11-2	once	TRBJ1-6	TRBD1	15	CASSSLGGSDSPLHF	TGTGCCAGCAGCTCGCTAGGGGGCTCGGATTCACCCCTCCACTTT
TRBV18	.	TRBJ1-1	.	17	CASSPGSSNQMNTEAFF	TGTGCCAGCTCACCGGGTTCCTCGAACCAAATGAACACTGAAGCTTTCTTT
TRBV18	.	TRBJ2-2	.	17	CASSPITGALNTGELFF	TGTGCCAGCTCACCCATAACGGGGGCCTTGAACACCGGGGAGCTGTTTTTT
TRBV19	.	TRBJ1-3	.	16	CASRTSGVVSGNTIYF	TGTGCCAGCCGTACCTCAGGGGTTGTATCTGGAAACACCATATATTTT
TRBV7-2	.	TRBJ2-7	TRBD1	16	CASSLPSGQGEYEQYF	TGTGCCAGCAGCCTCCCCTCGGGACAGGGAGAATACGAGCAGTACTTC
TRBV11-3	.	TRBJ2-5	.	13	CASSLRVGETQYF	TGTGCCAGCAGCTTACGTGTCGGAGAGACCCAGTACTTC
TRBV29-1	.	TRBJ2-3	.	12	CSVEEGTDTQYF	TGCAGCGTTGAAGAGGGCACAGATACGCAGTATTTT
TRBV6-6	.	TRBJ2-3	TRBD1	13	CASRTGEKDTQYF	TGTGCCAGCCGGACAGGGGAGAAAGATACGCAGTATTTT
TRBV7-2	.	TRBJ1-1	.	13	CASSLEATIEAFF	TGTGCCAGCAGCTTAGAGGCGACAATTGAAGCTTTCTTT
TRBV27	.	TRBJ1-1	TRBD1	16	CASSPFLGQHPSEAFF	TGTGCCAGCAGTCCATTCTTGGGACAGCACCCCTCTGAAGCTTTCTTT
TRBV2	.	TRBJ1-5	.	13	CASGYREDQPQHF	TGTGCCAGCGGGTATAGGGAGGATCAGCCCCAGCATTTT
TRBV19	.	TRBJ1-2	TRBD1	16	CASSRSGTALNYGYTF	TGTGCCAGTAGTAGGTCCGGGACAGCGCTTAACTATGGCTACACCTTC
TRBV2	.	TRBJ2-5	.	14	CARGPGPHSGTQYF	TGTGCCAGGGGACCCGGACCCCACTCAGGGACCCAGTACTTC
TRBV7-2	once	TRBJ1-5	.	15	CASTLEGDYNQPQHF	TGTGCCAGCACCCTCGAGGGGGACTACAATCAGCCCCAGCATTTT
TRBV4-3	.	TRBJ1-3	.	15	CASSQVASGENTIYF	TGCGCCAGCAGCCAAGTAGCTAGTGGAGAAAACACCATATATTTT
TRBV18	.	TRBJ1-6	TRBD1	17	CASSPTPQGGDLSPLHF	TGTGCCAGCTCACCAACCCCCCAGGGGGGAGATCTATCACCCCTCCACTTT
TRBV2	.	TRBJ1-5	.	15	CASSEMVRGTQPQHF	TGTGCCAGCAGTGAGATGGTCAGGGGCACTCAGCCCCAGCATTTT
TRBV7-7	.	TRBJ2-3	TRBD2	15	CASSHGTSGQDTQYF	TGTGCTAGCAGCCACGGGACTAGCGGGCAAGATACGCAGTATTTT
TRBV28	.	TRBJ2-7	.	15	CASSSGDNLSYEQYF	TGTGCCAGCAGCTCCGGAGACAACCTTTCCTACGAGCAGTACTTC
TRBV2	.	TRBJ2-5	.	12	CASSEREETQYF	TGTGCCAGCAGTGAAAGGGAAGAGACCCAGTACTTC
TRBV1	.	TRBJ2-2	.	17	CTSSQDLQRGNTGELFF	TGCACCAGCAGCCAAGATCTCCAGCGGGGGAACACCGGGGAGCTGTTTTTT
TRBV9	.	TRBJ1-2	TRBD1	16	CASSPLGTGPRGGYTF	TGTGCCAGCAGCCCCCTTGGGACAGGCCCTCGCGGCGGCTACACCTTC
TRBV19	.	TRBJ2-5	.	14	CASSMVSDQETQYF	TGTGCCAGTAGTATGGTTTCGGACCAAGAGACCCAGTACTTC
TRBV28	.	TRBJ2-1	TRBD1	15	CASRPQGAGYNEQFF	TGTGCCAGCAGACCCCAGGGGGCAGGATACAATGAGCAGTTCTTC
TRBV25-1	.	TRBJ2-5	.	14	CASSEPNREVTQYF	TGTGCCAGCAGTGAACCGAACAGGGAGGTGACCCAGTACTTC
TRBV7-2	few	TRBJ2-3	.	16	CASSLDLLRGADTQYF	TGTGCCAGCAGCTTAGACCTCCTGCGGGGCGCAGATACGCAGTATTTT
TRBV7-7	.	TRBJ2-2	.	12	CASSPGAGELFF	TGTGCTAGCAGCCCGGGGGCCGGGGAGCTGTTTTTT
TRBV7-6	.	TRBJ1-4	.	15	CASSLGGQKEEKLFF	TGTGCCAGCAGCTTAGGCGGACAGAAGGAAGAAAAACTGTTTTTT
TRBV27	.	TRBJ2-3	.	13	CASSFGQGYTQYF	TGTGCCAGCAGTTTTGGTCAGGGGTATACGCAGTATTTT
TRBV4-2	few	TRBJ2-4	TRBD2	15	CASSQDVGGENIQYF	TGTGCCAGCAGCCAAGACGTTGGGGGGGAGAACATTCAGTACTTC
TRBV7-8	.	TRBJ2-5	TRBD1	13	CASRGTGSETQYF	TGTGCCAGCAGAGGGACAGGGAGTGAGACCCAGTACTTC
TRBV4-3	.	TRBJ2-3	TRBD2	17	CASSQATSGGGTDTQYF	TGCGCCAGCAGCCAAGCTACTAGCGGGGGGGGGACAGATACGCAGTATTTT
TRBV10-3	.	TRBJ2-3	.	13	CAIRGSSTDTQYF	TGTGCCATCAGGGGCTCTAGCACAGATACGCAGTATTTT
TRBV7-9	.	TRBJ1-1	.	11	CATSAGTEAFF	TGTGCCACCTCCGCGGGCACTGAAGCTTTCTTT
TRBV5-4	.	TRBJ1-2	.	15	CASSHPDKPNYGYTF	TGTGCCAGCAGCCACCCTGACAAGCCTAACTATGGCTACACCTTC
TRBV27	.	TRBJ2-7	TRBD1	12	CASRRDRTQQYF	TGTGCCAGCAGACGGGACAGAACCCAGCAGTACTTC
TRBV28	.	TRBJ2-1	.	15	CASSLRGRSYNEQFF	TGTGCCAGCAGTTTAAGGGGTAGGTCCTACAATGAGCAGTTCTTC
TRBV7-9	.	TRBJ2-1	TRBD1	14	CASSLGQGVYEQFF	TGTGCCAGCAGCTTAGGACAGGGTGTCTATGAGCAGTTCTTC
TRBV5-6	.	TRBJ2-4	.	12	CASSFPGNIQYF	TGTGCCAGCAGCTTCCCAGGCAACATTCAGTACTTC
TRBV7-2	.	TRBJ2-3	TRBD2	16	CASSSPRGGGTDTQYF	TGTGCCAGCAGTTCCCCCCGGGGGGGCGGCACAGATACGCAGTATTTT
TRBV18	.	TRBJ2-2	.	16	CASSPPGGLNTGELFF	TGTGCCAGCTCACCACCGGGGGGCCTAAACACCGGGGAGCTGTTTTTT
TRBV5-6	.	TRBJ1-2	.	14	CASSTLQGGYGYTF	TGTGCCAGCAGCACCCTACAGGGAGGCTATGGCTACACCTTC
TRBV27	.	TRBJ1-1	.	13	CASGDRLYTEAFF	TGTGCCAGCGGAGACAGACTCTACACTGAAGCTTTCTTT
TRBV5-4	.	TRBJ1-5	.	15	CASSLRPGSNQPQHF	TGTGCCAGCAGCCTCCGTCCGGGGTCCAATCAGCCCCAGCATTTT
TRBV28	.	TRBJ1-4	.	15	CASSLGGEGNEKLFF	TGTGCCAGCAGTTTGGGGGGGGAAGGTAATGAAAAACTGTTTTTT
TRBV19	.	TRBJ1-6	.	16	CASSIDLGVTNSPLHF	TGTGCCAGTAGTATAGATCTTGGAGTCACAAATTCACCCCTCCACTTT
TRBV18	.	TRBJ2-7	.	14	CASSPPGHPYEQYF	TGTGCCAGCTCACCCCCAGGACACCCCTACGAGCAGTACTTC
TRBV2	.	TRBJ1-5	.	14	CASSEWRGNQPQHF	TGTGCCAGCAGTGAGTGGAGGGGCAATCAGCCCCAGCATTTT
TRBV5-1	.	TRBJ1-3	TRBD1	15	CASSPQGAAGNTIYF	TGCGCCAGCAGTCCCCAGGGGGCGGCGGGAAACACCATATATTTT
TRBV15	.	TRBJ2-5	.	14	CATSSGQGSETQYF	TGTGCCACCAGCAGCGGGCAGGGATCGGAGACCCAGTACTTC